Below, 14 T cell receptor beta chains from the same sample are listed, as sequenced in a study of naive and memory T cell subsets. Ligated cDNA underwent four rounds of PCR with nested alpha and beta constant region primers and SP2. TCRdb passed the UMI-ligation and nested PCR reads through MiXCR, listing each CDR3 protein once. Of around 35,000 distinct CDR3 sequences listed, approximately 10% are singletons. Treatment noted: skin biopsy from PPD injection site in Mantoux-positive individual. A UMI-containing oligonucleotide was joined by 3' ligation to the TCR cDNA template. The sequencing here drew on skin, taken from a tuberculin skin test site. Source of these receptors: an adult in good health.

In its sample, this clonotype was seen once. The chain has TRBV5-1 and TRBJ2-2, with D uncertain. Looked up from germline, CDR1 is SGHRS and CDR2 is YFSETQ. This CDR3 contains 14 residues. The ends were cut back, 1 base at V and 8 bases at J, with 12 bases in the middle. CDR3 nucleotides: TGCGCCAGCAGCTTGCCCGAAGAAGTGGGGGAGCTGTTTTTT. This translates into CASSLPEEVGELFF.

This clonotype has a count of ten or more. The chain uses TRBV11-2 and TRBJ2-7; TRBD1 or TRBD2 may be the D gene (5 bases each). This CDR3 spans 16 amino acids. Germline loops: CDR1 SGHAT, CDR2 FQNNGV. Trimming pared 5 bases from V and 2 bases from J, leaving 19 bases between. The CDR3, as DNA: TGTGCCAGCAGCCGAACTAAGGGACCTAAGCCCTACGAGCAGTACTTC. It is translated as CASSRTKGPKPYEQYF.

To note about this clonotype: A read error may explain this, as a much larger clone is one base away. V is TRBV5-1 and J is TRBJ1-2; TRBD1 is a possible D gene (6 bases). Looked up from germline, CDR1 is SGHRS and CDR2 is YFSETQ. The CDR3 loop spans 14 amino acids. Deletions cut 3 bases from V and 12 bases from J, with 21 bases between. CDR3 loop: CASSSYRETEGDTF. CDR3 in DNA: TGCGCCAGCAGCTCCTACAGGGAAACGGAGGGCGACACCTTC.

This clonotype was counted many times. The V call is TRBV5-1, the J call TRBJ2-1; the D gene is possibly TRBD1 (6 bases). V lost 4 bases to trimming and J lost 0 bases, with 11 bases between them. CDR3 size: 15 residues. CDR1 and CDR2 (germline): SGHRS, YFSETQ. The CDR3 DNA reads TGCGCCAGCAGCGCTGGACAGAGCTCCTACAATGAGCAGTTCTTC. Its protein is CASSAGQSSYNEQFF.

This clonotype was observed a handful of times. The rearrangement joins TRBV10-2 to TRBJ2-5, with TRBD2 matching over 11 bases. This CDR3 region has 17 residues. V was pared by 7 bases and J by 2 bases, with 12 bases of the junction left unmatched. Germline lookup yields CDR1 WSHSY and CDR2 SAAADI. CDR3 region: CASTPGPLAGGQETQYF. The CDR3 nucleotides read TGCGCCAGCACCCCCGGCCCCCTAGCGGGAGGACAAGAGACCCAGTACTTC.

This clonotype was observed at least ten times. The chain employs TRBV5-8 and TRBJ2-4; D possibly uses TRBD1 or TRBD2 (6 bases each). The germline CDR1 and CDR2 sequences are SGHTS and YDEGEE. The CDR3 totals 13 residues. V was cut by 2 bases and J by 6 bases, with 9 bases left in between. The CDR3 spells CASSLGGGNIQYF. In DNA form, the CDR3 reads TGTGCCAGCAGCTTAGGAGGGGGAAACATTCAGTACTTC.

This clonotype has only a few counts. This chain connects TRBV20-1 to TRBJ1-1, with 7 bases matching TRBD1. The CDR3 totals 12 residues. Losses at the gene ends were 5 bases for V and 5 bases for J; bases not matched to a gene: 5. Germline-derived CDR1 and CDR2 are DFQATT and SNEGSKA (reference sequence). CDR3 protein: CSAHRGGTEAFF. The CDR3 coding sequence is TGCAGTGCTCACAGGGGTGGGACTGAAGCTTTCTTT.

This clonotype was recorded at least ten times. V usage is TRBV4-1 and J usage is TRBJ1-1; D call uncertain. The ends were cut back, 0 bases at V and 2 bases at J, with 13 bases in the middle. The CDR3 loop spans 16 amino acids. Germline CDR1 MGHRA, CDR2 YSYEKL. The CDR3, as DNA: TGCGCCAGCAGCCAAGATCGGTTGCCCGCCAACACTGAAGCTTTCTTT. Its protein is CASSQDRLPANTEAFF.

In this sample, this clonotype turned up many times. CDR3 coding DNA: TGCAGCGTAGAACCGGGACAGGGCCCCTACGAGCAGTACTTC. Its protein is CSVEPGQGPYEQYF. The chain combines TRBV29-1 with TRBJ2-7, with TRBD1 identical over 9 bases. The germline gives CDR1 SQVTM, CDR2 ANQGSEA. The CDR3 loop spans 14 amino acids. J lost 2 bases, V lost 6 bases, and 8 bases had no gene match.

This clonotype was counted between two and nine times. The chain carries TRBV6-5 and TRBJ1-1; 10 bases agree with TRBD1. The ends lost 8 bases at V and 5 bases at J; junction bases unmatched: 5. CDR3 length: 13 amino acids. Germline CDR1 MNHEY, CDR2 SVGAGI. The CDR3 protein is CASRTGGRTEAFF. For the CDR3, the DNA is TGTGCCAGCCGGACAGGGGGACGTACTGAAGCTTTCTTT.

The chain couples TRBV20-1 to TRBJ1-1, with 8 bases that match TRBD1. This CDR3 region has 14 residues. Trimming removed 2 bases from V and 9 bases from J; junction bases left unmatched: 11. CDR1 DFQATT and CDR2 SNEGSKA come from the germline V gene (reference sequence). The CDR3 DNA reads TGCAGTGCTAGACCACCCCGGACAGGGCAAAAAGCTTTCTTT. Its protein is CSARPPRTGQKAFF.

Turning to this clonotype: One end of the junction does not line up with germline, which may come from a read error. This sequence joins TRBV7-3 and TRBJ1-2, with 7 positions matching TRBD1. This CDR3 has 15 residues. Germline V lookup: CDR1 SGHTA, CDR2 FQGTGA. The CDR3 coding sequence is TGTTCCAGCAGCTTAATACTAGACAGGGCCTATGGCTACACCTTC. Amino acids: CSSSLILDRAYGYTF.

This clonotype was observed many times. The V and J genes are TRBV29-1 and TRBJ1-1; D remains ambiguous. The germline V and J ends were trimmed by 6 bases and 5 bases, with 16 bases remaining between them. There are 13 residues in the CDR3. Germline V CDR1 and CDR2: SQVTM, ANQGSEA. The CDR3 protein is CSVGRGGWTEAFF. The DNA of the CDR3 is TGCAGCGTCGGGCGGGGAGGATGGACTGAAGCTTTCTTT.

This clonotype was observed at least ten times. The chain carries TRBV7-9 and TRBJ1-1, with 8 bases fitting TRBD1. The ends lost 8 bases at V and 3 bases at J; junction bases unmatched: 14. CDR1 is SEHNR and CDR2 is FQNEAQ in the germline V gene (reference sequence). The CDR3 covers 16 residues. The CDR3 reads CASDQGARGFDTEAFF. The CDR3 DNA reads TGTGCCAGCGACCAGGGGGCCAGGGGGTTTGACACTGAAGCTTTCTTT.